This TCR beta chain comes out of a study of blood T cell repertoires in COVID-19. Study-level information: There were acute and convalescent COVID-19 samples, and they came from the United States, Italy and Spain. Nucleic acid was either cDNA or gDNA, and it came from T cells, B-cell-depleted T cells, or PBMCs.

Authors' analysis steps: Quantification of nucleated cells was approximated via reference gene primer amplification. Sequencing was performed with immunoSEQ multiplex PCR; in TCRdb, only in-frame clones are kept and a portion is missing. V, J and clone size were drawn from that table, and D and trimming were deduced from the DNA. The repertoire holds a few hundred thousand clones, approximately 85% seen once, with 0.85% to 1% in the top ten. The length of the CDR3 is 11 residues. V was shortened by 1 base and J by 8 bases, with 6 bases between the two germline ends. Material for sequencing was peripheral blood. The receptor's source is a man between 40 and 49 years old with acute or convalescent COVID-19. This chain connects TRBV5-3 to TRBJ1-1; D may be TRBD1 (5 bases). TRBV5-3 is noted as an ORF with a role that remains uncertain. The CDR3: CARSLRQEAFF. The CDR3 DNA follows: TGTGCCAGAAGCTTGCGACAGGAAGCTTTCTTT.